The 11 T cell receptor beta chains given below trace back to one sample, sequenced in a study of PD-L1 blockade in urothelial cancer. Sequencing was performed with immunoSEQ multiplex PCR; in TCRdb, only in-frame clones are kept and a portion is missing. Counted here are some 30,000 clones, 85% to 90% occurring once; the ten biggest clones make up less than 2%. This specimen consisted of PBMCs, obtained around atezolizumab (anti-PD-L1) treatment. The receptors derive from a man aged 50-59 years with urothelial cancer.

The chain joins TRBV30 to TRBJ1-1, with 8 bases fitting TRBD1. V was pared by 0 bases and J by 4 bases, with 4 bases of the junction left unmatched. The CDR3 spans 14 residues. The germline V gene encodes CDR1 GTSNPN and CDR2 SVGIG (reference sequence). CDR3 region: CAWSVGGTGTEAFF. CDR3 nucleotides: TGTGCCTGGAGTGTCGGGGGGACAGGCACTGAAGCTTTCTTT.

This clone appeared a single time. The chain has TRBV19 and TRBJ2-2, with 11 nucleotides matching TRBD2. The junction had 18 bases not matched to a gene; V was cut back by 5 bases and J by 7 bases. This CDR3 region has 19 residues. The V gene's germline CDR1 is LNHDA and CDR2 SQIVND (reference sequence). CDR3 nucleotides: TGTGCCAGTAGTGAATACTCCCCTCGACTAGCGGGGTCCCACGGGGAGCTGTTTTTT. It specifies CASSEYSPRLAGSHGELFF.

V usage is TRBV19 and J usage is TRBJ2-5, with 9 bases identical to TRBD1. V lost 6 bases to trimming and J lost 5 bases; unmatched junction nucleotides: 10. This CDR3 spans 15 amino acids. CDR1 is LNHDA, CDR2 SQIVND, per germline (reference sequence). The CDR3 DNA follows: TGTGCCAGTAGAGTTGGGGACAGGGCGGGGGAGACCCAGTACTTC. Translated: CASRVGDRAGETQYF.

The chain joins TRBV30 to TRBJ2-1, with TRBD1 identical over 12 bases. This CDR3 comprises 15 residues. Germline CDR1 and CDR2: GTSNPN and SVGIG (reference sequence). After removal of 4 bases from V and 9 bases from J, the junction contained 10 bases not matched to a gene. The CDR3 DNA reads TGTGCCTGGACGACCGGGACAGGGGGCTTGGGTGAGCAGTTCTTC. Amino acids: CAWTTGTGGLGEQFF.

This clone was observed a handful of times. The CDR3 protein is CASSLTSGHSYNEQFF. CDR3 nucleotide sequence: TGTGCCAGCAGCTTAACTAGCGGTCACTCCTACAATGAGCAGTTCTTC. The rearrangement links TRBV7-9 to TRBJ2-1; 8 bases fit TRBD2. Unmatched junction bases numbered 3, after V lost 2 bases and J lost 0 bases. The CDR3 runs to 16 residues. Germline V gene sequence: CDR1 SEHNR, CDR2 FQNEAQ (reference sequence).

This rearrangement joins TRBV7-2 to TRBJ2-3; D gene uncertain. Germline lookup yields CDR1 SGHTA and CDR2 FQGNSA. CDR3 length: 13 residues. Trimming shortened V by 6 bases and J by 0 bases, and 7 bases separated the two germline ends. CDR3 residues: CASSRDSTDTQYF. The CDR3 DNA is TGTGCCAGCAGTCGCGATAGCACAGATACGCAGTATTTT.

This clone was counted once. This chain connects TRBV4-1 to TRBJ1-1; D may be TRBD1 (6 bases). The CDR3 sequence is 16 residues long. V was trimmed by 0 bases and J by 2 bases, leaving 13 bases between them. Germline values: CDR1 MGHRA, CDR2 YSYEKL. CDR3 protein: CASSQDMGRGNTEAFF. CDR3 in DNA: TGCGCCAGCAGCCAAGATATGGGCAGGGGAAACACTGAAGCTTTCTTT.

The chain combines TRBV6-1 with TRBJ2-2; 11 bases fit TRBD2. Germline trimming cut 2 bases from V and 1 base from J; bases unmatched to any gene: 3. The CDR3 is 17 residues long. Germline assignment: CDR1 MNHNS and CDR2 SASEGT. CDR3 in amino acids: CASSEYLAGGNTGELFF. The CDR3 DNA reads TGTGCCAGCAGTGAATACCTAGCGGGGGGGAACACCGGGGAGCTGTTTTTT.

J is TRBJ1-1 and V is TRBV30, with D hard to call. The V end was cut by 3 bases, the J end by 2 bases, with 16 bases between. This CDR3 comprises 15 residues. Germline V lookup: CDR1 GTSNPN, CDR2 SVGIG (reference sequence). This CDR3 is CAWRPKHAGNTEAFF. CDR3 bases: TGTGCCTGGAGACCAAAACATGCAGGCAACACTGAAGCTTTCTTT.

The CDR3 loop reads CASSSPMTDFNSPLHF. The CDR3 bases are TGTGCCAGCAGCTCCCCTATGACAGATTTTAATTCACCCCTCCACTTT. The V gene is TRBV21-1, the J gene TRBJ1-6; the table's D call, TRBD1, has no DNA check behind it. TRBV21-1 is a pseudogene segment. There are 16 residues in the CDR3.

The CDR3 DNA sequence: TGCAGCGTTGAAATTTTCCCGGACAATGAGCAGTTCTTC. Translating gives CSVEIFPDNEQFF. The chain carries TRBV29-1 and TRBJ2-1; D is undetermined. CDR3 size: 13 residues. Trimming left V 2 bases short and J 5 bases short, with 10 bases between. In germline, CDR1 is SQVTM, CDR2 ANQGSEA.